The rows below give T cell receptor beta chains drawn from one sample of a study of identical twins. Each CDR3 protein is one row after TCRdb ran MiXCR on the 5' RACE reads. The sample lists around 960,000 distinct CDR3 sequences; approximately 13% were seen once. In addition, the sample was reused for a study of yellow fever vaccine responses in identical twins.

Sequencing was carried out using PBMCs. These TCRs come from a woman aged 18-35 years in good health. The CDR3 runs from the conserved cysteine through the conserved F or W. The order of the fields is J gene, D gene, V gene, clone size, CDR3 DNA, CDR3 protein. A D gene is named only where the DNA matches it firmly. Only some rows state a clone size, as once, few, many or a class for expanded clones.

TRBJ2-2 NA TRBV12-3/TRBV12-4 NA TGTGCCAGCAGTCCCGGGGTCCGCGGCACCGGGGAGCTGTTTTTT CASSPGVRGTGELFF
TRBJ2-3 NA TRBV20-1 NA TGCAGTGCTAGTAGCCCTGGGGCAGATACGCAGTATTTT CSASSPGADTQYF
TRBJ2-3 NA TRBV7-8 NA TGTGCCAGCAGCTTCCCGGGGGCGGGGGGCACAGATACGCAGTATTTT CASSFPGAGGTDTQYF
TRBJ2-1 TRBD1 TRBV7-9 NA TGTGCCAGCAGTCCGGACAGGGTCAACCCCTACAATGAGCAGTTCTTC CASSPDRVNPYNEQFF
TRBJ2-1 TRBD2 TRBV11-1 NA TGTGCCAGCAGCTCCCGGGGGGGCGGGGGCCCTACCAGCTCCTACAATGAGCAGTTCTTC CASSSRGGGGPTSSYNEQFF
TRBJ2-7 TRBD2 TRBV5-5 NA TGTGCCAGCAGCTTGAGACTAGCGGGAATCGAGCAGTACTTC CASSLRLAGIEQYF
TRBJ2-2 TRBD1 TRBV19 NA TGTGCCAGTAGTGGGGGACAGAGAAACACCGGGGAGCTGTTTTTT CASSGGQRNTGELFF
TRBJ2-1 NA TRBV9 few TGTGCCAGCAGCTCCTCTCTAGTGGGTCCCTACAATGAGCAGTTCTTC CASSSSLVGPYNEQFF
TRBJ1-2 NA TRBV15 NA TGTGCCACCAGCTCAAGTCACGGACTTTTATCCTCTGGCTACACCTTC CATSSSHGLLSSGYTF
TRBJ2-1 NA TRBV12-3/TRBV12-4 many TGTGCCAGCAGTTTCATCAGGGCCGCAGGTGATGAGCAGTTCTTC CASSFIRAAGDEQFF
TRBJ2-1 TRBD2 TRBV6-7 NA TGTGCCAGCAGTTACGTAGCGGGGGGGCAATACAATGAGCAGTTCTTC CASSYVAGGQYNEQFF
TRBJ2-3 TRBD2 TRBV7-2 NA TGTGCCAGCAGCTTACGGCGTAGCGGGGGCACAGATACGCAGTATTTT CASSLRRSGGTDTQYF
TRBJ2-1 NA TRBV2 few TGTGCCAGCCCGGGGAGCTACAATGAGCAGTTCTTC CASPGSYNEQFF
TRBJ2-7 TRBD2 TRBV20-1 NA TGCAGTGCTAGAGATATGGGGGGGGGAAATGTGTACGAGCAGTACTTC CSARDMGGGNVYEQYF
TRBJ1-5 NA TRBV14 few TGTGCCAGCAGCCCCGGCCGGGGATCGGGTAGCAATCAGCCCCAGCATTTT CASSPGRGSGSNQPQHF
TRBJ1-2 NA TRBV10-3 few TGTGCCATCAGTGTAGGGCTCTATGGCTACACCTTC CAISVGLYGYTF
TRBJ2-2 NA TRBV7-9 many TGCGCCAGCAGCTTGGACTCTCCCACCGGGGAGCTGTTTTTT CASSLDSPTGELFF
TRBJ2-3 TRBD2 TRBV7-9 few TGTGCCAGCAGCTCTCTAGCGGGGGCCATTGATACGCAGTATTTT CASSSLAGAIDTQYF
TRBJ1-6 NA TRBV28 NA TGTGCCAGCAGTTTATCGGGGAGCCTGACCCTCCACTTT CASSLSGSLTLHF
TRBJ2-2 TRBD2 TRBV12-3/TRBV12-4 NA TGTGCCAGCAGTTTACGCGGGGGGAACACCGGGGAGCTGTTTTTT CASSLRGGNTGELFF
TRBJ2-2 NA TRBV20-1 NA TGCAGTGGGCAGTCCGGGACTCGCACCGGGGAGCTGTTTTTT CSGQSGTRTGELFF
TRBJ2-7 NA TRBV20-1 NA TGCAGTGCTAGAGCTGGCTCTGCCCCCTACGAGCAGTACTTC CSARAGSAPYEQYF
TRBJ2-2 TRBD1 TRBV20-1 NA TGCAGTGCTAGGAGGGACAGTTTGAGTACCGGGGAGCTGTTTTTT CSARRDSLSTGELFF
TRBJ2-5 TRBD1 TRBV3-1 NA TGTGCCAGCAGCCAGGGTCTATTGAGAAGACAGGGGCAAGAGACCCAGTACTTC CASSQGLLRRQGQETQYF
TRBJ1-2 NA TRBV7-3 few TGTGCCAGCAGCTTAAGGTCCGGGCCAAACTATGGCTACACCTTC CASSLRSGPNYGYTF
TRBJ2-1 NA TRBV9 few TGTGCCAGCAGCCCTACTCCTTGGGATGAGCAGTTCTTC CASSPTPWDEQFF
TRBJ1-5 NA TRBV24-1 NA TGTGCCACCAGTGATGTGAATAATCAGCCCCAGCATTTT CATSDVNNQPQHF
TRBJ1-3 NA TRBV10-2 few TGCGCCAGCAGTGGTTCCATTTTCTCTGGAAACACCATATATTTT CASSGSIFSGNTIYF
TRBJ2-3 NA TRBV20-1 few TGCAGTGCTAGAGTGAAAAGCACAGATACGCAGTATTTT CSARVKSTDTQYF
TRBJ2-1 NA TRBV23-1 many TGCGCCAGCAGTCAACCATATGTAGGTTTCTCCTACAATGAGCAGTTCTTC CASSQPYVGFSYNEQFF
TRBJ1-1 NA TRBV11-2 NA TGTGCCAGCAGCCCTTACGTTTTATCTCCGGGACTGCAAACTGAAGCTTTCTTT CASSPYVLSPGLQTEAFF
TRBJ2-2 TRBD1 TRBV24-1 few TGTGCCACCAGTGACCGCGACAGGGCAAGGGAGCTGTTTTTT CATSDRDRARELFF
TRBJ1-1 TRBD1 TRBV29-1 NA TGCAGCGTTGCAAAGGACAGGTTGAACACTGAAGCTTTCTTT CSVAKDRLNTEAFF
TRBJ1-4 NA TRBV10-3 few TGTGCCACCGCCGTAAATGAAAAACTGTTTTTT CATAVNEKLFF
TRBJ1-2 NA TRBV11-2 many TGTGCCAGCAGCCCAATGCCGGGGGACTATGGCTACACCTTC CASSPMPGDYGYTF
TRBJ1-1 NA TRBV12-3/TRBV12-4 few TGTGCCAGCAGCTCGACAGGAAAGAGAACTGAAGCTTTCTTT CASSSTGKRTEAFF
TRBJ2-1 TRBD2 TRBV10-3 few TGTGCCATCAGCCCGGGACTAGCGGGGGCCTACAATGAGCAGTTCTTC CAISPGLAGAYNEQFF
TRBJ1-5 TRBD1 TRBV12-3/TRBV12-4 many TGTGCCAGCAGCCTCGACAGGGACGGGGGTCAGCCCCAGCATTTT CASSLDRDGGQPQHF
TRBJ1-2 TRBD1 TRBV4-1 NA TGCGCCAGCAGCCAAGAAGTAACAGGGGGGGCGAACTATGGCTACACCTTC CASSQEVTGGANYGYTF
TRBJ1-2 TRBD1 TRBV7-8 few TGTGCCAGCAGCACAGGGGGCGCGGGGAATGGCTACACCTTC CASSTGGAGNGYTF
TRBJ2-5 TRBD2 TRBV3-1 NA TGTGCCAGCAGCCAAGTCGGCGGGAGCACTGAGACCCAGTACTTC CASSQVGGSTETQYF
TRBJ1-2 NA TRBV25-1 NA TGTGCCAGCAGTGGACCCGGGGGACGGAACTATGGCTACACCTTC CASSGPGGRNYGYTF
TRBJ2-1 TRBD2 TRBV4-2 NA TGTGCCAGCAGCCAAGAAGGCGGGAGGGTCTACTACAATGAGCAGTTCTTC CASSQEGGRVYYNEQFF
TRBJ2-1 NA TRBV5-1 many TGCGCCAGCAGCCCCGGGTGGAGAGAGCAGTTCTTC CASSPGWREQFF
TRBJ2-5 TRBD2 TRBV5-6 NA TGTGCCAGCAGCGACGCAGGTCGACTAGCATCTTTCGAGACCCAGTACTTC CASSDAGRLASFETQYF
TRBJ2-7 TRBD2 TRBV28 NA TGTGCCAGCAGGGGGCCCGGGACTAGCGGGAACTCCTACGAGCAGTACTTC CASRGPGTSGNSYEQYF